This note documents a single T cell receptor beta chain sequence. Vbeta (60) and Jbeta (13) primers were used in the PCR. Some clones are missing from TCRdb's copy, which holds only in-frame ones; the method was immunoSEQ multiplex PCR. The sample gives about 160,000 clones, around 81% of which show up once; 13% is in the top ten. The data originate from a study of cytomegalovirus exposure and HLA in healthy donors. Germline loops: CDR1 ENHRY, CDR2 SYGVKD. The V and J ends lost 4 bases and 0 bases, in that order; junction bases with no gene match: 13. CDR3 length: 19 residues. Sequenced material: PBMCs. The chain employs TRBV10-3 and TRBJ2-3; 10 positions agree with TRBD1. This receptor was obtained from a woman aged 45-60 years in good health and CMV-seronegative. CDR3 nucleotides: TGTGCCATCAGTGGACCCTCCGGGACAGGGGCCAAAAGCACAGATACGCAGTATTTT. This encodes CAISGPSGTGAKSTDTQYF.